This entry concerns a single TCR beta chain. The sample is drawn from a study of human T cells and chemical hapten exposure. Total RNA was isolated from unfractionated whole blood. In the study's own analysis: TCR counts had a median of about 100,000 per sample and spanned about 23,224 to 690,600. TCRdb re-analysed the 5' RACE reads in MiXCR, keeping a single row per CDR3 protein. It is TCRdb's table, rather than the study itself, that gives the V and J calls and clone size. The sample has roughly 82,000 distinct CDR3 sequences; 15% are singletons. The sequence was obtained from a female donor in good health.

CDR3 in amino acids: CASSEKGPWGHGYTF. CDR3 DNA: TGTGCCAGCAGTGAAAAGGGACCGTGGGGCCATGGCTACACCTTC. V is TRBV6-1 and J is TRBJ1-2, with D tentatively TRBD1 (5 bases). Germline assignment: CDR1 MNHNS and CDR2 SASEGT. Between the trimmed V and J ends, which lost 2 bases and 6 bases, there was a span of 16 bases. This CDR3 comprises 15 residues.